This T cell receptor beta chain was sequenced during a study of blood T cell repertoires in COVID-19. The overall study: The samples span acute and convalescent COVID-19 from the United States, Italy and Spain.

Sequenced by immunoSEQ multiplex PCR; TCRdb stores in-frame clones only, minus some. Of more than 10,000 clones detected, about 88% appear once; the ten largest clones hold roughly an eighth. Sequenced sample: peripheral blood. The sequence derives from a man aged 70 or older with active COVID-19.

CDR3 protein: CASSPGLSTDTQYF. CDR3 nucleotides: TGTGCCAGCAGTCCCGGACTGAGCACAGATACGCAGTATTTT. The chain has TRBV6-2 or TRBV6-3 and TRBJ2-3, with a tentative D call TRBD2 (5 bases). V was shortened by 5 bases and J by 0 bases, with 9 bases between the two germline ends. The CDR3 runs to 14 residues. Germline V gives CDR1 MNHEY, CDR2 SVGEGT.